What follows describes a single TCR beta chain. As yet, its antigen is unknown. Time point in this sample: week 23, last vaccination. Topical imiquimod accompanied each vaccine dose, which consisted of 300 ug of mutant IDH1 20-mer peptide. Newly diagnosed WHO grade 3 or 4 IDH1-mutant, ATRX-lost astrocytomas were identified in the donors. This sample stems from a study of a mutant IDH1 vaccine in newly diagnosed glioma. Study-level background: Each patient was administered eight vaccinations, scheduled in weeks 1, 3, 5, 7, 11, 15, 19 and 23. Antecedent treatment encompassed radiotherapy, temozolomide, or their combination; the majority received both.

Repertoires were generated with immunoSEQ multiplex PCR, while TCRdb's copy carries only in-frame clones and drops some. This sample carries roughly 70,000 clones, over 70% of them seen once, and the ten largest clones take 10% to 15%. Germline V gives CDR1 SQVTM, CDR2 ANQGSEA. The ends lost 7 bases at V and 2 bases at J; junction bases unmatched: 6. CDR3 length equals 13 residues. General observations from the study: Changes in the top peripheral T cell clonotypes seemingly had no bearing on pseudoprogression.

The origin of this receptor is a man aged 18 to 30 with glioma. The starting material was PBMCs, obtained from a glioma patient whose treatment included an IDH1 peptide vaccine. This chain links TRBV29-1 with TRBJ1-2; 8 bases are shared with TRBD1. In DNA, the CDR3 is TGCAGCGCCCAGGACAGGGCCAACTATGGCTACACCTTC. The encoded protein is CSAQDRANYGYTF.